Listed below are T cell receptor beta chains from one sample, sequenced in a study of regulatory dendritic cells for organ transplantation. Only in-frame clones appear in the TCRdb table, and some are missing; sequencing was by immunoSEQ multiplex PCR. The repertoire holds tens of thousands of clones, with about 85% as singletons. These receptors have no identified antigens. The sample consisted of naive CD4+ T cells from blood cultured with dendritic cells. The source of these receptors is a human donor in good health. CDR3s include the opening cysteine and the closing phenylalanine or tryptophan. The D gene is left open where the match is weak. A row's size may be missing; if present it is once, few, many or a size class.

j_call | v_call | clone_size | d_call | cdr3_nt | cdr3_aa
TRBJ2-7 | TRBV6-5 | NA | TRBD1 | TGTGCCAGCAGTATGACAGGGGGCGGGCCCGAGCAGTACTTC | CASSMTGGGPEQYF
TRBJ2-4 | TRBV2 | NA | TRBD1 | TGTGCCAGCAGTGGCCCTGGACAGGGGGCGGCCAAAAACATTCAGTACTTC | CASSGPGQGAAKNIQYF
TRBJ2-1 | TRBV7-2 | few | TRBD2 | TGTGCCAGCGGAGACGGGACTAGCATGAATGAGCAGTTCTTC | CASGDGTSMNEQFF
TRBJ1-2 | TRBV29-1 | NA | NA | TGCAGCGTTGGAATACCTGGGGGCGGCTACACCTTC | CSVGIPGGGYTF
TRBJ2-2 | TRBV19 | NA | TRBD1 | TGTGCCAGTAGGCACAGGGGGGACACCGGGGAGCTGTTTTTT | CASRHRGDTGELFF
TRBJ1-1 | TRBV30 | NA | NA | TGTGCCTGGATGAGGGCTACACGGAGGGCTTTCTTT | CAWMRATRRAFF
TRBJ2-3 | TRBV6-4 | NA | TRBD1 | TGTGCCAGCAGTGACCCAGGGACAGGGAGAGATACGCAGTATTTT | CASSDPGTGRDTQYF
TRBJ1-4 | TRBV19 | once | NA | TGTGCCAGTAGTATTAATGCTGCAACTAATGAAAAACTGTTTTTT | CASSINAATNEKLFF
TRBJ2-1 | TRBV4-3 | NA | TRBD2 | TGCGCCAGCAGCCAAGTCCCAGCGGGGGGGGCAGGAGACAATGAGCAGTTCTTC | CASSQVPAGGAGDNEQFF
TRBJ1-1 | TRBV7-9 | once | NA | TGTGCCAGCAGCTTAGCTTATCAGACGACTCTCGAAGCTTTCTTT | CASSLAYQTTLEAFF
TRBJ2-3 | TRBV7-2 | few | TRBD2 | TGTGCCAGCAGCCTCCCCCTTGTGCGGGGGGGGGATACGCAGTATTTT | CASSLPLVRGGDTQYF
TRBJ1-5 | TRBV11-2 | NA | NA | TGTGCCAGCAGCGCGTGGGGCAGGGGAGGCAATCAGCCCCAGCATTTT | CASSAWGRGGNQPQHF
TRBJ2-2 | TRBV30 | NA | TRBD1 | TGTGCCGGCGACAGGGGTGGCACCGGGGAGCTGTTTTTT | CAGDRGGTGELFF
TRBJ2-5 | TRBV7-3 | NA | NA | TGTGCCAGCAGCTTAACGGCGTCTATGTCAGAGACCCAGTACTTC | CASSLTASMSETQYF
TRBJ1-4 | TRBV10-1 | NA | NA | TGCGCCAGCAGGTCGGGGGTTAAGGTAGCTAATGAAAAACTGTTTTTT | CASRSGVKVANEKLFF
TRBJ2-7 | TRBV7-9 | NA | TRBD1 | TGTGCCAGTAGGACAGGGGAGTCCTACGAGCAGTACTTC | CASRTGESYEQYF
TRBJ2-3 | TRBV7-3 | NA | NA | TGTGCCAGCAGCTCGGCGTCGGATACGCAGTATTTT | CASSSASDTQYF
TRBJ2-3 | TRBV27 | NA | NA | TGTGCCAGCACCGACGTACTCCGTACAGGGACAGATACGCAGTATTTT | CASTDVLRTGTDTQYF
TRBJ1-3 | TRBV18 | NA | NA | TGTGCCAGCTCACCCTCTATCTCCGACAGGAGCTCTGGAAACACCATATATTTT | CASSPSISDRSSGNTIYF
TRBJ1-5 | TRBV7-2 | NA | NA | TGTGCCAGCAGCCCCGACAGTAATCAGCCCCAGCATTTT | CASSPDSNQPQHF
TRBJ2-2 | TRBV2 | NA | NA | TGTGCCAGCAGTGAAGTTGTGTCCACCGGGGAGCTGTTTTTT | CASSEVVSTGELFF
TRBJ2-2 | TRBV11-3 | NA | NA | TGTGCCAGCAGCTTAGACTACACCGGGGAGCTGTTTTTT | CASSLDYTGELFF
TRBJ1-2 | TRBV18 | NA | NA | TGTGCCAGTTCCGCGGGTACTGATTACTATGGCTACACCTTC | CASSAGTDYYGYTF
TRBJ2-2 | TRBV7-3 | NA | TRBD2 | TGTGCCAGCAGCCCAAGCGGGGTGAACACCGGGGAGCTGTTTTTT | CASSPSGVNTGELFF
TRBJ2-2 | TRBV6-6 | NA | NA | TGTGCCAGCAGACCCCCCGGACAGCGCACCGGGGAGCTGTTTTTT | CASRPPGQRTGELFF
TRBJ2-2 | TRBV5-4 | NA | TRBD2 | TGTGCCAGCAGCATAGCGGGGTACGGGGAGCTGTTTTTT | CASSIAGYGELFF
TRBJ2-1 | TRBV7-6 | NA | NA | TGTGCCAGCAGCTCACCAGGGGGGGAGGTATACAATGAGCAGTTCTTC | CASSSPGGEVYNEQFF
TRBJ1-6 | TRBV10-3 | NA | NA | TGTGCCATCAGTGGGGCGGGGGAGGATTCACCCCTCCACTTT | CAISGAGEDSPLHF
TRBJ2-7 | TRBV6-1 | NA | NA | TGTGCCAGCAGGATGGGACCGCCGGAATACGAGCAGTACTTC | CASRMGPPEYEQYF
TRBJ2-7 | TRBV5-1 | NA | TRBD1 | TGCGCCAGCAGCTTGGAGCCTCCTGACAGGGCCCACGAGCAGTACTTC | CASSLEPPDRAHEQYF
TRBJ2-7 | TRBV4-2 | NA | NA | TGTGCCAGCAGCCAAGAAGGGAGAACCTACGAGCAGTACTTC | CASSQEGRTYEQYF
TRBJ2-1 | TRBV4-1 | once | NA | TGCGCCAGCAGCCAATGGGGTTCGAGGAGGGGTGAGCAGTTCTTC | CASSQWGSRRGEQFF
TRBJ2-3 | TRBV9 | NA | NA | TGTGCCAGCAGCGTAGTGGCCCGAACCCTTACGCAGTATTTT | CASSVVARTLTQYF
TRBJ2-1 | TRBV5-4 | NA | NA | TGTGCCAGCAGCCCTCCAGACAGAAAACAGTTCTTC | CASSPPDRKQFF
TRBJ2-2 | TRBV4-2 | NA | NA | TGTGCCAGCAGCCAAGTTCTAGCCTCCGGCACCGGGGAGCTGTTTTTT | CASSQVLASGTGELFF
TRBJ1-1 | TRBV29-1 | NA | NA | TGCAGCGTTGAAGGTTTCGGGTGGGGCACTGAAGCTTTCTTT | CSVEGFGWGTEAFF
TRBJ2-1 | TRBV25-1 | few | TRBD1 | TGTGCCAGCAGTGATCTCGGACAGGTCAACGATGAGCAGTTCTTC | CASSDLGQVNDEQFF
TRBJ2-7 | TRBV6-5 | NA | NA | TGTGCCAGCAGTCCAGGCTCCCCCCCCTACGAGCAGTACTTC | CASSPGSPPYEQYF
TRBJ1-1 | TRBV10-3 | NA | NA | TGTGCCATCAAGCGGGAAAAGTGGCCCTTGAACACTGAAGCTTTCTTT | CAIKREKWPLNTEAFF
TRBJ1-1 | TRBV19 | NA | NA | TGTGCCAGTAGTAGCTGGGACCTGGCGGGAACTGAAGCTTTCTTT | CASSSWDLAGTEAFF